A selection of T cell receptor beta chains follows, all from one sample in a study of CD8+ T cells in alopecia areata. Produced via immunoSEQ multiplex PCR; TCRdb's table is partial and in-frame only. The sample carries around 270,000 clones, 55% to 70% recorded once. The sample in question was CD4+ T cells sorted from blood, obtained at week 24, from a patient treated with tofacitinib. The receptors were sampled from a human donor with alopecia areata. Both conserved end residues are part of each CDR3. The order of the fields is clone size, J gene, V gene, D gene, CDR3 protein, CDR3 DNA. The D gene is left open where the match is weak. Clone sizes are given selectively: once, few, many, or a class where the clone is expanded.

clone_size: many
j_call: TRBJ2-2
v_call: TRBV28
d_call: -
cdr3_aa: CASLTSPNTGELFF
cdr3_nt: TGTGCCAGCTTGACCTCCCCGAACACCGGGGAGCTGTTTTTT

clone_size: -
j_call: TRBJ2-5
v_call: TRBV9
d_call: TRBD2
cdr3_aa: CASSPTSSQETQYF
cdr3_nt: TGTGCCAGCTCGCCGACTAGCAGTCAAGAGACCCAGTACTTC

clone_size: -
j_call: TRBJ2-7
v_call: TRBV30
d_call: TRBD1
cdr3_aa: CAWGAPGTGPSYEQYF
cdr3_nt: TGTGCCTGGGGGGCCCCAGGGACAGGACCCTCCTACGAGCAGTACTTC

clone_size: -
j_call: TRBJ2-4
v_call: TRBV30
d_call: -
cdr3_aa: CAWTAGAGNIQYF
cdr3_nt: TGTGCCTGGACGGCGGGGGCCGGAAACATTCAGTACTTC

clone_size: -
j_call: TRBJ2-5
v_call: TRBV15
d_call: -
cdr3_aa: CATSRARGREETQYF
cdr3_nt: TGTGCCACCAGCAGAGCCCGGGGCCGTGAAGAGACCCAGTACTTC

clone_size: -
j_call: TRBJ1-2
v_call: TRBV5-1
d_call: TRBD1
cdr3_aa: CASSPTGDGYTF
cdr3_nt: TGCGCCAGCAGCCCGACAGGGGATGGCTACACCTTC

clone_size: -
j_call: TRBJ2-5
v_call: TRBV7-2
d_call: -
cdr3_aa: CASSSRSRDLKETQYF
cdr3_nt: TGTGCCAGCAGCTCCAGAAGTCGGGACCTAAAAGAGACCCAGTACTTC

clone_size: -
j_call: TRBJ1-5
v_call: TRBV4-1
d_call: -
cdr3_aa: CASSQDVQYNQPQHF
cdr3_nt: TGCGCCAGCAGCCAAGATGTGCAGTACAATCAGCCCCAGCATTTT

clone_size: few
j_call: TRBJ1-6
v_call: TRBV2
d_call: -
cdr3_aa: CASGGGEGSPLHF
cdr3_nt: TGTGCCAGCGGGGGGGGAGAAGGTTCACCCCTCCACTTT

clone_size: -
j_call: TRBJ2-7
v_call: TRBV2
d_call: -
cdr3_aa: CASRDKQLYEQYF
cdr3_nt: TGTGCCAGCAGGGATAAACAGCTCTACGAGCAGTACTTC

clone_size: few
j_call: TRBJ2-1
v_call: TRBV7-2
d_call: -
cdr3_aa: CASSLSSGVNEQFF
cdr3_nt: TGTGCCAGCAGCTTATCGTCAGGAGTAAATGAGCAGTTCTTC

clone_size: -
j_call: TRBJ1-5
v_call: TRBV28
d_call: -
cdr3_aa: CASRGGHQPQHF
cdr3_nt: TGTGCCAGCAGGGGGGGACATCAGCCCCAGCATTTT

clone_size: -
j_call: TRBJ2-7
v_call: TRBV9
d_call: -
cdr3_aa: CASSVGVDKFSYEQYF
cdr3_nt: TGTGCCAGCAGCGTAGGGGTGGACAAGTTCTCCTACGAGCAGTACTTC

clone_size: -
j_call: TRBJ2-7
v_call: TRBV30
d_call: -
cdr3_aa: CAWSGRVTYEQYF
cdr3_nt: TGTGCCTGGAGTGGAAGGGTTACCTACGAGCAGTACTTC

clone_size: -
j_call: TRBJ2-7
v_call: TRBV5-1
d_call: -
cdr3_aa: CASSFRAGPYEQYF
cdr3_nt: TGCGCCAGCAGCTTTCGCGCGGGTCCCTACGAGCAGTACTTC

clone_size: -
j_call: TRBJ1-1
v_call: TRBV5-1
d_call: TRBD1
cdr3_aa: CASSPDRVTGRAFF
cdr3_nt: TGCGCCAGCAGCCCGGACAGGGTCACCGGTCGAGCTTTCTTT

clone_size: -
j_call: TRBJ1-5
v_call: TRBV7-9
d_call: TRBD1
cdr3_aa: CASSSRGTGLEPQHF
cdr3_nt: TGTGCCAGCAGCAGTAGGGGGACAGGGCTGGAGCCCCAGCATTTT

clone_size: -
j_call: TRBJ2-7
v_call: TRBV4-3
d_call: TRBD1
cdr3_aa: CASSQDVGTGDYEQYF
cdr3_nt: TGCGCCAGCAGCCAAGATGTGGGGACAGGGGACTACGAGCAGTACTTC

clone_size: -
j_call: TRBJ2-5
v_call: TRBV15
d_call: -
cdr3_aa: CATSRDGLLETQYF
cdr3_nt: TGTGCCACCAGCAGAGATGGGCTCCTGGAGACCCAGTACTTC

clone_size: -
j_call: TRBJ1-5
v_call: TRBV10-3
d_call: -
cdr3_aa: CAIRQGQNSNQPQHF
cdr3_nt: TGTGCCATCAGGCAAGGACAGAATAGCAATCAGCCCCAGCATTTT

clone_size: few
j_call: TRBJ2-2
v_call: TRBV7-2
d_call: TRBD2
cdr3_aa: CASSLQRGTTGELFF
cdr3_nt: TGTGCCAGCAGCCTTCAGCGGGGGACCACCGGGGAGCTGTTTTTT

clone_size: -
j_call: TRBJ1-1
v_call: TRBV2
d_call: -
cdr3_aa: CASKAEGNTEAFF
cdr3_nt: TGTGCCAGCAAGGCAGAGGGGAACACTGAAGCTTTCTTT

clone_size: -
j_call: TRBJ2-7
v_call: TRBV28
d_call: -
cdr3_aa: CAIRTYYEQYF
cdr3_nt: TGTGCCATCAGGACCTACTACGAGCAGTACTTC

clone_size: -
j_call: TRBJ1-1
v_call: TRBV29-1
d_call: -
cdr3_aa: CSVAISNTEAFF
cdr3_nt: TGCAGCGTTGCTATAAGTAACACTGAAGCTTTCTTT

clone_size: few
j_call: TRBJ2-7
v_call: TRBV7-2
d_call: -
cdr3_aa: CASSLLYTYEQYF
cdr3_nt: TGTGCCAGCAGCTTACTTTACACCTACGAGCAGTACTTC

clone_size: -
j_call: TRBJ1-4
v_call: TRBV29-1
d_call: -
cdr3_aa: CSVVGINREDEKLFF
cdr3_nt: TGCAGCGTTGTCGGGATTAATCGAGAGGACGAAAAACTGTTTTTT

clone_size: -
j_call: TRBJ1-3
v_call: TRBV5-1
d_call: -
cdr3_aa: CASSKDGAGHVGNTIYF
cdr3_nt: TGCGCCAGCAGCAAGGATGGCGCAGGCCACGTTGGAAACACCATATATTTT

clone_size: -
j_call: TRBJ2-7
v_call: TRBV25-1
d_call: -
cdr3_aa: CASSEWRGDSGEQYF
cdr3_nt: TGTGCCAGCAGTGAATGGCGCGGGGATTCTGGAGAGCAGTACTTC

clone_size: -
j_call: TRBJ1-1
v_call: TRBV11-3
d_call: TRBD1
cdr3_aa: CASSRDRGEAFF
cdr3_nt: TGTGCCAGCAGCCGGGACAGGGGAGAAGCTTTCTTT

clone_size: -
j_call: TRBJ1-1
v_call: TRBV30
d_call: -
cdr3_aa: CAWAQGPLLNTEAFF
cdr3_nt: TGTGCCTGGGCGCAGGGACCCCTCCTGAACACTGAAGCTTTCTTT

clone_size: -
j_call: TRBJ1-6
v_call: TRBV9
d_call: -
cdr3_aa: CASSVGVRGRDSPLHF
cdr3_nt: TGTGCCAGCAGCGTAGGAGTAAGGGGTCGTGATTCACCCCTCCACTTT

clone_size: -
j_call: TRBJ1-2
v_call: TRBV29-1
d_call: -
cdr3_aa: CSVQKSNYGYTF
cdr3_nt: TGCAGCGTTCAAAAATCCAACTATGGCTACACCTTC

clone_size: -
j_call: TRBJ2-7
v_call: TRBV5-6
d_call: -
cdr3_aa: CASSPPTGPSYEQYF
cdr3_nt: TGTGCCAGCAGCCCCCCGACGGGGCCAAGCTACGAGCAGTACTTC

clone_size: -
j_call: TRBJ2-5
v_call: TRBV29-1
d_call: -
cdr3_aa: CSGGSVQETQYF
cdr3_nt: TGCAGCGGGGGATCTGTCCAAGAGACCCAGTACTTC

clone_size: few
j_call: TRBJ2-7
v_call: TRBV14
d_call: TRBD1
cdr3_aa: CASSPIRGTSEQYF
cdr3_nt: TGTGCCAGCAGCCCGATCAGGGGGACGAGCGAGCAGTACTTC

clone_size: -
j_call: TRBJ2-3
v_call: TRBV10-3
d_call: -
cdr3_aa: CAISESGLSDTQYF
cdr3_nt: TGTGCCATCAGTGAGTCGGGACTCTCAGATACGCAGTATTTT

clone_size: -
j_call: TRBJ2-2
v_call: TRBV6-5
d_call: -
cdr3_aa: CASSRTLRGGELFF
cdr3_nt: TGTGCCAGCAGCCGGACTCTTCGCGGCGGGGAGCTGTTTTTT

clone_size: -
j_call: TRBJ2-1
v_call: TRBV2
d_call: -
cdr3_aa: CASMFRNEQFF
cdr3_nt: TGTGCCAGCATGTTCCGCAATGAGCAGTTCTTC

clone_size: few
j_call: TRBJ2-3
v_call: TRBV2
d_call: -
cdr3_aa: CASYSRARTDTQYF
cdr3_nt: TGTGCCAGTTATAGCCGAGCTCGCACAGATACGCAGTATTTT

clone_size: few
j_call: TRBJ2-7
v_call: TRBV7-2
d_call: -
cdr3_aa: CASSLRSGLASYEQYF
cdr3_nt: TGTGCCAGCAGCTTAAGATCCGGGTTAGCCTCCTACGAGCAGTACTTC

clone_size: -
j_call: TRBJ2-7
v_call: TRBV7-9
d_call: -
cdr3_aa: CASSLPPGTEQYF
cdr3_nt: TGTGCCAGCAGCTTACCCCCAGGGACCGAGCAGTACTTC

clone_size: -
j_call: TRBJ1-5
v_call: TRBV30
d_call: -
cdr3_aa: CAWSPTLSGQPQHF
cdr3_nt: TGTGCCTGGAGTCCCACTTTGTCAGGCCAGCCCCAGCATTTT

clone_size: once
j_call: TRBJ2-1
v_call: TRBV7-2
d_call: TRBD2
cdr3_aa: CASSYIRLAGGTNVQFF
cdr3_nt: TGTGCCAGCAGCTACATTCGACTAGCGGGGGGGACGAACGTCCAGTTCTTC

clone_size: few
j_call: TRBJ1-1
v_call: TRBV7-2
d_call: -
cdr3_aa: CASSFRVSSFTEAFF
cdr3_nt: TGTGCCAGCAGCTTCAGGGTCAGCTCCTTCACTGAAGCTTTCTTT

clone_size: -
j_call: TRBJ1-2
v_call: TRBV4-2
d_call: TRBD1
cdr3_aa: CASSPAQGASGYTF
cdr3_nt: TGTGCCAGCAGCCCCGCACAGGGGGCGTCGGGCTACACCTTC

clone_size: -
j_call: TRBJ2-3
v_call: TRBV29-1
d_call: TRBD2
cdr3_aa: CSVPRASGPHDTQYF
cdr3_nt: TGCAGCGTCCCAAGGGCTAGCGGTCCTCATGATACGCAGTATTTT

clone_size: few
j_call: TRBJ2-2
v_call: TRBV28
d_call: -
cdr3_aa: CASSPQGLMNELFF
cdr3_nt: TGTGCCAGCAGTCCTCAGGGTTTGATGAACGAGCTGTTTTTT

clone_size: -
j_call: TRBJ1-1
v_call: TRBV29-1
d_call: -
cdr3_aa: CSVGEDTEAFF
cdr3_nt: TGCAGCGTTGGGGAGGACACTGAAGCTTTCTTT

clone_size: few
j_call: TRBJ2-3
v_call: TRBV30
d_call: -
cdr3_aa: CAWSRGQGDTQYF
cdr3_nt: TGTGCCTGGTCCCGGGGGCAGGGAGATACGCAGTATTTT

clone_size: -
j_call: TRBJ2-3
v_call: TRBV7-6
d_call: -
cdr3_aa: CASSTSPRFTDTQYF
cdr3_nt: TGTGCCAGCAGCACCAGTCCACGATTCACAGATACGCAGTATTTT

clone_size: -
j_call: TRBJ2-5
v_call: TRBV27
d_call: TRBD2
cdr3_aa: CARPTSGGHRGETQYF
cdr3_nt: TGTGCCAGACCTACTAGCGGGGGGCACCGCGGGGAGACCCAGTACTTC

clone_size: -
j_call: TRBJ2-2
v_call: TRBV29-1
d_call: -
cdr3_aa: CSGAGTGELFF
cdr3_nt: TGCAGCGGGGCGGGGACCGGGGAGCTGTTTTTT

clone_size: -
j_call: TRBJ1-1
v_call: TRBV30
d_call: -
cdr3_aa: CAWAMGGTANTEAFF
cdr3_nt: TGTGCCTGGGCAATGGGCGGAACAGCTAACACTGAAGCTTTCTTT

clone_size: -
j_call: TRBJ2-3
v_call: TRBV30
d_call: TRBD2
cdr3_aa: CAQMRGISTDTQYF
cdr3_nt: TGTGCTCAAATGCGGGGGATTAGCACAGATACGCAGTATTTT

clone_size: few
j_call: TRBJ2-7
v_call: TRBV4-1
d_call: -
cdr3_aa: CASSQDQSRGQPYEQYF
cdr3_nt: TGCGCCAGCAGCCAAGACCAGTCCCGGGGCCAACCCTACGAGCAGTACTTC

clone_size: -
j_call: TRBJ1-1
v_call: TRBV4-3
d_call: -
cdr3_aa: CASSQEGGGTEAFF
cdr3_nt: TGCGCCAGCAGCCAAGAAGGTGGGGGCACTGAAGCTTTCTTT

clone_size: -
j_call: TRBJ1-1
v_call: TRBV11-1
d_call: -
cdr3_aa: CASSLLKGAEAFF
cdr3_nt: TGTGCCAGCAGCTTATTGAAAGGCGCTGAAGCTTTCTTT

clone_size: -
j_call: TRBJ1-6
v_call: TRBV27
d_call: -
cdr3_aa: CASSLAGRNSPLHF
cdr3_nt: TGTGCCAGCAGTTTAGCAGGGAGGAATTCACCCCTCCACTTT

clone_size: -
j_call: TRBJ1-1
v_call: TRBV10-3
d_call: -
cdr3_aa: CAISEVDGGTEAFF
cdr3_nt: TGTGCCATCAGTGAGGTGGACGGGGGCACTGAAGCTTTCTTT